These 16 T cell receptor beta chains were sequenced from one sample in a study of blood T cell repertoires in COVID-19. Profiling relied on immunoSEQ multiplex PCR, and the TCRdb table lists in-frame clones only, not all of them. The sample has 100,000 to 110,000 clones, 85% seen once. Sequencing used peripheral blood. The receptors derive from a middle-aged man with active or convalescent COVID-19.

This clone was counted only a few times. This chain uses TRBV6-5 with TRBJ2-1, with 7 bases lining up with TRBD2. Germline V gives CDR1 MNHEY, CDR2 SVGAGI. This CDR3 spans 15 amino acids. V was clipped by 5 bases and J by 6 bases; unmatched bases: 10. As DNA, the CDR3 is TGTGCCAGCAGTCCCACCCTAGCGGCTTCCAATGAGCAGTTCTTC. Residues: CASSPTLAASNEQFF.

The chain carries TRBV3-1 (or the pseudogene TRBV3-2) and TRBJ1-4, with D possibly matching TRBD1 (6 bases). V shed 4 bases and J shed 5 bases, with 14 bases lying between them. In germline, CDR1 is LGHDT, CDR2 YNNKEL (reference sequence). The CDR3 loop spans 15 amino acids. Written as DNA, the CDR3 is TGTGCCAGCAGCCGAGGACAGTCTCGGAATGAAAAACTGTTTTTT. It is translated as CASSRGQSRNEKLFF.

V usage is TRBV10-3 and J usage is TRBJ2-5, with D perhaps matching TRBD1 (6 bases). V lost 5 bases and J lost 2, with 9 bases in between. Germline loops: CDR1 ENHRY, CDR2 SYGVKD. The CDR3 contains 13 residues. CDR3 DNA: TGTGCCATCAGTTGGACAGCACAAGAGACCCAGTACTTC. Protein product: CAISWTAQETQYF.

The chain combines TRBV12-3 or TRBV12-4 with TRBJ1-2; 7 nucleotides line up with TRBD1. The CDR3 is 13 residues long. J gave up 4 bases and V 6 bases, and 5 bases lay outside the gene matches. CDR3 residues: CASSPDRVYGYTF. The CDR3 DNA follows: TGTGCCAGCAGCCCCGACAGGGTCTATGGCTACACCTTC.

The V call is TRBV11-2, the J call TRBJ2-5, with 16 positions matching TRBD2. The V gene's germline CDR1 is SGHAT and CDR2 FQNNGV. The V segment lost 3 bases and the J segment 5 bases; nucleotides outside the gene matches: 3. The CDR3 runs 16 residues. The CDR3 sequence is CASSFTGLAGGETQYF. The CDR3 DNA reads TGTGCCAGCAGCTTTACGGGACTAGCGGGAGGGGAGACCCAGTACTTC.

The chain uses TRBV10-3 and TRBJ1-5; possibly TRBD1 for D (6 bases). The CDR3 has 16 amino acids. The V end was cut by 0 bases, the J end by 11 bases, with 20 bases between. In germline, CDR1 is ENHRY, CDR2 SYGVKD. CDR3 bases: TGTGCCATCAGTGAGTCGAGCGCAGGGGCCGGTAGGACCCAGCATTTT. This translates into CAISESSAGAGRTQHF.

The chain is built from TRBV24-1 and TRBJ2-3; D ambiguous. V was pared by 7 bases and J by 0 bases, with 7 bases between. The CDR3 covers 13 residues. Germline CDR1 and CDR2: KGHDR and SFDVKD. The CDR3 nucleotides are TGTGCCACCAGCTTGCGGAGCACAGATACGCAGTATTTT. Translating gives CATSLRSTDTQYF.

The chain has TRBV29-1 and TRBJ2-2, with D tentatively TRBD2 (6 bases). This CDR3 region has 13 residues. V lost 3 bases, J lost 6 bases, and 11 bases lay in between. Germline lookup yields CDR1 SQVTM and CDR2 ANQGSEA. The CDR3 is CSVDVSGAGELFF. The CDR3 bases are TGCAGCGTTGACGTTTCGGGAGCCGGGGAGCTGTTTTTT.

This chain connects TRBV19 to TRBJ2-1; 8 nucleotides agree with TRBD1. V was clipped by 5 bases and J by 9 bases; unmatched bases: 9. This CDR3 has 14 amino acids. Germline-derived CDR1 and CDR2 are LNHDA and SQIVND (reference sequence). The CDR3, as DNA: TGTGCCAGTAGTGTCCAGGGGGCGCAGATTGAGCAGTTCTTC. Translated, it gives CASSVQGAQIEQFF.

A single count supports this clone. The chain links TRBV5-6 to TRBJ1-2, with 7 positions matching TRBD1. Unmatched junction bases numbered 5, after V lost 0 bases and J lost 6 bases. The CDR3 is 14 amino acids. Germline V gene sequence: CDR1 SGHDT, CDR2 YYEEEE. Here the CDR3 reads CASSLGQGADGYTF. CDR3 sequence (DNA): TGTGCCAGCAGCTTGGGACAGGGAGCGGATGGCTACACCTTC.

The chain couples TRBV30 to TRBJ2-3, with 7 bases aligning to TRBD2. The germline CDR1 and CDR2 sequences are GTSNPN and SVGIG (reference sequence). V gave up 3 bases and J gave up 1 base; unmatched junction bases: 19. CDR3 size: 19 residues. The CDR3 DNA reads as TGTGCCTGGAGGGGTACCAAGGGGCTACTAGGGAGGGGCACAGATACGCAGTATTTT. This encodes CAWRGTKGLLGRGTDTQYF.

This sequence joins TRBV2 and TRBJ1-1, with TRBD1 matching over 7 bases. Germline V gene data show CDR1 as SNHLY and CDR2 as FYNNEI. Trimming cost V 6 bases and J 4 bases; bases outside gene matches: 8. CDR3 size: 14 residues. CDR3 residues: CASSRQGEGTEAFF. The CDR3 region has the DNA TGTGCCAGCAGCCGACAGGGCGAGGGCACTGAAGCTTTCTTT.

CDR3 nucleotides: TGTGCCAGCAGCTTACTCCCCCGGACAGTCGGAAACACCATATATTTT. The encoded protein is CASSLLPRTVGNTIYF. The chain uses TRBV7-2 and TRBJ1-3; a possible D gene is TRBD1 (6 bases). The CDR3 contains 16 residues. Germline CDR1 SGHTA, CDR2 FQGNSA. V was pared by 2 bases and J by 4 bases, with 15 bases between.

The rearrangement joins TRBV29-1 to TRBJ2-7; a weak D match, TRBD1 (6 bases). V was cut by 7 bases and J by 3 bases, with 13 bases left in between. Germline V lookup: CDR1 SQVTM, CDR2 ANQGSEA. The CDR3 length is 12 residues. CDR3 nucleotides: TGCAGCGCCAGGACAGTCGACTACGAGCAGTACTTC. Translation: CSARTVDYEQYF.

J is TRBJ1-1 and V is TRBV19; D remains ambiguous. The V end lost 6 bases, the J end lost 4 bases, and 12 bases lay between the germline ends. The germline V gene encodes CDR1 LNHDA and CDR2 SQIVND (reference sequence). The CDR3 covers 13 residues. The CDR3 loop reads CASRILGTTEAFF. The CDR3 bases are TGTGCCAGTAGAATTCTCGGTACCACTGAAGCTTTCTTT.

This chain uses TRBV10-1 with TRBJ2-1; D call uncertain. Trimming cost V 2 bases and J 9 bases, with 11 bases left between them. The CDR3 spans 13 residues. Per the germline V gene, CDR1 is WNHNN and CDR2 is SYGVQD (reference sequence). CDR3: CASSEALVSEQFF. Here the CDR3 DNA reads TGCGCCAGCAGTGAGGCCTTAGTAAGTGAGCAGTTCTTC.